The 2 T cell receptor beta chains below all came from one sample that was sequenced in a study of cytomegalovirus exposure and HLA in healthy donors. The PCR used 60 Vbeta and 13 Jbeta primers. Produced via immunoSEQ multiplex PCR; TCRdb's table is partial and in-frame only. The sample holds 150,000 to 200,000 clones, roughly three quarters seen once. The sequenced sample was PBMCs. The receptors shown here come from a male donor in good health and CMV-seropositive.

This chain uses TRBV27 with TRBJ2-3; no reliable D call. Trimming stripped 5 bases from V and 8 bases from J, with 17 bases between. This CDR3 comprises 14 residues. Per the germline V gene, CDR1 is MNHEY and CDR2 is SMNVEV (reference sequence). CDR3 loop: CASSPPRPDGTQYF. The CDR3 nucleotides are TGTGCCAGCAGTCCTCCTCGCCCAGATGGTACGCAGTATTTT.

This clone turned up a few times. This rearrangement joins TRBV6-5 to TRBJ1-1, with TRBD1 as a possible D gene (6 bases). The CDR3 loop spans 16 amino acids. V lost 2 bases to trimming and J lost 5 bases, with 18 bases between them. Looked up from germline, CDR1 is MNHEY and CDR2 is SVGAGI. CDR3 sequence: CASSYRPSRGRTEAFF. The CDR3 DNA reads as TGTGCCAGCAGTTACAGGCCCTCCAGGGGTCGGACTGAAGCTTTCTTT.